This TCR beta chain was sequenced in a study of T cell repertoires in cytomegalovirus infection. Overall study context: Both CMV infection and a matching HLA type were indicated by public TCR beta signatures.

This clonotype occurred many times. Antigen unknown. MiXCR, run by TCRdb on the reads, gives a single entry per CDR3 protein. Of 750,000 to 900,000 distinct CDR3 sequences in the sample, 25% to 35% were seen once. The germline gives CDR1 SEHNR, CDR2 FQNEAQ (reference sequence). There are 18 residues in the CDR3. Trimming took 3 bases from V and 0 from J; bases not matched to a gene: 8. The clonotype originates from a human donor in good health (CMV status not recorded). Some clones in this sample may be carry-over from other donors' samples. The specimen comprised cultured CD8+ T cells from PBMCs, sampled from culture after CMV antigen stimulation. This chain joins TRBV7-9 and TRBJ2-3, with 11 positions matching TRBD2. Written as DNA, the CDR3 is TGTGCCAGCAGCTTTCCTAGCGGGGGGCGGGAGAGCACAGATACGCAGTATTTT. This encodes CASSFPSGGRESTDTQYF.